This is a list of T cell receptor beta chains from one sample in a study of blood T cells in healthy people across ages. TCRdb used MiXCR to reprocess the 5' RACE reads, holding one entry per CDR3 protein. The data show hundreds of thousands of distinct CDR3 sequences, with 58% seen just once and 30% to 45% held by the top ten. Sequencing input: blood. Receptors were obtained from a man aged 60 to 69 in good health. Each CDR3 is given with its conserved first and last residue. The D gene is left open where the match is weak. Clone size is stated in some rows and not others, as once, few, many or a class when expanded.

d_call	v_call	clone_size	j_call	cdr3_nt	cdr3_aa
.	TRBV11-2	.	TRBJ2-7	TGTGCCAGCAGCCCCAGGGTCTTTAGCTACGAGCAGTACTTC	CASSPRVFSYEQYF
TRBD1	TRBV4-1	.	TRBJ2-3	TGCGCCAGCAGCCAAGATGGGCAGGGGGCAGATACGCAGTATTTT	CASSQDGQGADTQYF
TRBD1	TRBV20-1	few	TRBJ2-1	TGCAGTGCTCCGCGGACAGGGAGGAGGTACAATGAGCAGTTCTTC	CSAPRTGRRYNEQFF
.	TRBV6-4	few	TRBJ1-5	TGTGCCAGCAGCCCCTTCCAGGGTAGCAATCAGCCCCAGCATTTT	CASSPFQGSNQPQHF
.	TRBV5-1	few	TRBJ2-3	TGCGCCAGCAGCTTTGGGGTGAACACAGATACGCAGTATTTT	CASSFGVNTDTQYF
TRBD1	TRBV10-2	.	TRBJ1-1	TGCGCCAGCAGTGAGGGAGGGACAGGGGGTTCCACTGAAGCTTTCTTT	CASSEGGTGGSTEAFF
.	TRBV5-1	.	TRBJ2-7	TGCGCCAGCAGCTTGGAGTCGCGTAACTACGAGCAGTACTTC	CASSLESRNYEQYF
.	TRBV9	.	TRBJ2-5	TGTGCCAGCAGCGTAAATCTCGGGGGAGAGACCCAGTACTTC	CASSVNLGGETQYF
TRBD2	TRBV4-2	.	TRBJ2-1	TGTGCCAGCAGCCAAGTGACTAGCGGGGGGGCCAATGAGCAGTTCTTC	CASSQVTSGGANEQFF
.	TRBV20-1	.	TRBJ2-5	TGCAGTGCTAGGGCGCCGGGGGGCCTCGGCCAAGAGACCCAGTACTTC	CSARAPGGLGQETQYF
TRBD2	TRBV9	few	TRBJ2-1	TGTGCCAGCAGCGTGGTCGTAGCGGGGGCCTACAATGAGCAGTTCTTC	CASSVVVAGAYNEQFF
TRBD1	TRBV12-3/TRBV12-4	.	TRBJ1-5	TGTGCCAGCAAACTTAGGGGACAGGGGGGTCAGCCCCAGCATTTT	CASKLRGQGGQPQHF
.	TRBV28	few	TRBJ2-3	TGTGCCAGCAGTCTTCCAAGCGGCACAGATACGCAGTATTTT	CASSLPSGTDTQYF
.	TRBV7-2	.	TRBJ2-7	TGTGCCAGCAGCTTAAGTCAGAGCTCCTACAATGAGCAGTACTTC	CASSLSQSSYNEQYF
.	TRBV27	.	TRBJ2-7	TGTGCCAACTGGGACGGAAAAAGCTCCTACGAGCAGTACTTC	CANWDGKSSYEQYF
.	TRBV5-1	.	TRBJ2-1	TGCGCCAGCAGCTTGCATGGCAGATACAATGAGCAGTTCTTC	CASSLHGRYNEQFF
TRBD1	TRBV3-1	.	TRBJ2-5	TGTGCCAGCAGCCGCTCCGGGACAGCTCAAGAGACCCAGTACTTC	CASSRSGTAQETQYF
.	TRBV11-2	.	TRBJ2-7	TGTGCCAGCGCCCCGGACATCTCCTACGAGCAGTACTTC	CASAPDISYEQYF
.	TRBV9	.	TRBJ1-2	TGTGCCAGCAGCGCCCTCGGGGGAGGCTACACCTTC	CASSALGGGYTF
TRBD1	TRBV25-1	.	TRBJ2-1	TGTGCCAGCAGTGCGCCGGGACAGGGGATCGATGAGCAGTTCTTC	CASSAPGQGIDEQFF
.	TRBV20-1	.	TRBJ2-7	TGCAGTGCTAGAGATAGGCGGGGTGACTCCTACGAGCAGTACTTC	CSARDRRGDSYEQYF
TRBD2	TRBV20-1	.	TRBJ2-7	TGCAGTGCCACCGCCGGGACTACCTACGAGCAGTACTTC	CSATAGTTYEQYF
.	TRBV10-3	.	TRBJ1-1	TGTGCCATCAGTGACTCCCCCTACAGAGTAGATATGAACACTGAAGCTTTCTTT	CAISDSPYRVDMNTEAFF
.	TRBV29-1	.	TRBJ1-2	TGCGGCAGCTTTTCCGATGGCTACACCTTC	CGSFSDGYTF
TRBD1	TRBV12-3/TRBV12-4	few	TRBJ2-5	TGTGCCAGCAGCTATTCCCTTGGACAGGGGAGGGAGACCCAGTACTTC	CASSYSLGQGRETQYF
.	TRBV12-3/TRBV12-4	once	TRBJ2-1	TGTGCCAGCAGTTTAAGGGGGGCGGGAAACAATGAGCAGTTCTTT	CASSLRGAGNNEQFF
.	TRBV7-2	few	TRBJ2-7	TGTGCCAGCAGCTTGGCGGGCAGGGAGCAGTACTTC	CASSLAGREQYF
TRBD2	TRBV4-2	few	TRBJ2-3	TGTGCCAGCAGCCAGGACCGGACTAGCGGGGGAAGCACAGATACGCAGTATTTT	CASSQDRTSGGSTDTQYF
.	TRBV9	.	TRBJ2-6	TGTGCCAGCAGCGTTGCGGGCCCGAGCTCTGGGGCCAACGTCCTGACTTTC	CASSVAGPSSGANVLTF
.	TRBV12-3/TRBV12-4	many	TRBJ2-3	TGTGCCAGCAGTTTTGGGGGGGCCGCAGATGCGGAGTATTTT	CASSFGGAADAEYF
.	TRBV29-1	.	TRBJ2-3	TGCATGGGTGGGGACCAGGGCGGAGGGACGCAGTATTTT	CMGGDQGGGTQYF
.	TRBV12-5	few	TRBJ2-5	TGTGCTAGTGGTTTGGTACCGGGGCAAGAGACCCAGTACTTC	CASGLVPGQETQYF
.	TRBV29-1	few	TRBJ1-2	TGCAGCGTTGAGGGGGTTGGCTATGGCTACACCTTC	CSVEGVGYGYTF
.	TRBV20-1	few	TRBJ1-5	TGCAGTGCCGGGGGGACGGGCAATCAGCCCCAGCATTTT	CSAGGTGNQPQHF
.	TRBV28	few	TRBJ1-2	TGTGCCACGCTGGTCCGGGAGACCTATGGCTACACCTTC	CATLVRETYGYTF
.	TRBV24-1	.	TRBJ2-2	TGTGCCACCAGTGATGCACGAGGGGGAACCGGGGAGCTGTTTTTT	CATSDARGGTGELFF
TRBD1	TRBV2	.	TRBJ1-5	TGTGCCAGCAGCGTGGGGACAGGGGGCCTCGGAAGTAAGCCCCAGCATTTT	CASSVGTGGLGSKPQHF
TRBD2	TRBV14	.	TRBJ2-1	TGTGCCAGCAGCCAAATGAGCGGGAGGTTTGAGCAGTTCTTC	CASSQMSGRFEQFF